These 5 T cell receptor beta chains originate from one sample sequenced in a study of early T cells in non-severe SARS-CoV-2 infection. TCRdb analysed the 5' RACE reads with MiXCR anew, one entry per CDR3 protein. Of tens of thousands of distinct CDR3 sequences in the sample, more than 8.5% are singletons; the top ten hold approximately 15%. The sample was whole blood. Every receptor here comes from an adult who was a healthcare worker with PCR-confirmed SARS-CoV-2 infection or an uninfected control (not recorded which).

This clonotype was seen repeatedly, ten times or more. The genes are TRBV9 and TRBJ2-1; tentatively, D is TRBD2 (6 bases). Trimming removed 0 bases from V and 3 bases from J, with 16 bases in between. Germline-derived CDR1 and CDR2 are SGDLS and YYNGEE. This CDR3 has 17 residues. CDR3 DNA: TGTGCCAGCAGCGTAGCAGCGGCGGGGCCGAACTACAATGAGCAGTTCTTC. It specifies CASSVAAAGPNYNEQFF.

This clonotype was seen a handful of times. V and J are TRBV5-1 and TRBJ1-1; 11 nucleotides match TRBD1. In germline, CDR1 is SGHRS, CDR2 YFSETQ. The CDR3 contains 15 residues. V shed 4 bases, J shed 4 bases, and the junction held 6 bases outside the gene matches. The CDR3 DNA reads TGCGCCAGCAGCCTCGGACAGGGGGCGGGCACTGAAGCTTTCTTT. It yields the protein CASSLGQGAGTEAFF.

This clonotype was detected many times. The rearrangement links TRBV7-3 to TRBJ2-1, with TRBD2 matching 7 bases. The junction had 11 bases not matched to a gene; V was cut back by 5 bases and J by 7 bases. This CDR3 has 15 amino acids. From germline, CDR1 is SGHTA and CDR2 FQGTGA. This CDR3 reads CASSQGGGSGNEQFF. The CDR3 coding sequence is TGTGCCAGCAGCCAAGGTGGCGGGAGTGGTAATGAGCAGTTCTTC.

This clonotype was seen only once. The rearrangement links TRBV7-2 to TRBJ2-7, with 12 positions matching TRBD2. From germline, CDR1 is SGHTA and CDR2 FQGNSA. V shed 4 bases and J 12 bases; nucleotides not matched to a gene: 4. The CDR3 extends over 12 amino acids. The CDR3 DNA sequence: TGTGCCAGCAGCTCCGGGACTAGCGGGCCGTACTTC. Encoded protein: CASSSGTSGPYF.

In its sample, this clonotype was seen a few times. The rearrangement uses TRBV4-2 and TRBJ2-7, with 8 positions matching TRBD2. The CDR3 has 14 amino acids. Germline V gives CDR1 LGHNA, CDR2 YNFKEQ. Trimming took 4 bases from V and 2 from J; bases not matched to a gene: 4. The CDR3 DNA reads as TGTGCCAGCAGCCGTAGCGGGGCAACCTACGAGCAGTACTTC. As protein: CASSRSGATYEQYF.